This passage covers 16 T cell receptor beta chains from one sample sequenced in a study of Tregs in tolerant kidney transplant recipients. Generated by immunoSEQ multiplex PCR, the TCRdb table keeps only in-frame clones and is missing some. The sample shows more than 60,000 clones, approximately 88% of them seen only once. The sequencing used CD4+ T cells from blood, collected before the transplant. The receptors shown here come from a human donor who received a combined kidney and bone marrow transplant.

CDR3 bases: TGTGCCAGCAACCCAGGACTAGCGGGAAAGGTCACCGGGGAGCTGTTTTTT. Amino acid sequence: CASNPGLAGKVTGELFF. This chain connects TRBV7-9 to TRBJ2-2; TRBD2 agrees at 12 bases. The CDR3 totals 17 residues. The ends lost 7 bases at V and 4 bases at J; junction bases unmatched: 10. The germline CDR1 and CDR2 sequences are SEHNR and FQNEAQ (reference sequence).

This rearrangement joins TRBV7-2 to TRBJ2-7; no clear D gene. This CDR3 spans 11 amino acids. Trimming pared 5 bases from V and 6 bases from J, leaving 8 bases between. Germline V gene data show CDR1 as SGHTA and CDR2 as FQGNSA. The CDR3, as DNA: TGTGCCAGCAGCCTCCTCCGCGAGCAGTACTTC. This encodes CASSLLREQYF.

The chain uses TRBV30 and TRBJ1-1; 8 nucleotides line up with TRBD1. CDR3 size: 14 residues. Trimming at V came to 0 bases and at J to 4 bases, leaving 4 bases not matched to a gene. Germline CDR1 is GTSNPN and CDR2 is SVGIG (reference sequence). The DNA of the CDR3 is TGTGCCTGGAGTGTGACCAGGGGGCTCACTGAAGCTTTCTTT. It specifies CAWSVTRGLTEAFF.

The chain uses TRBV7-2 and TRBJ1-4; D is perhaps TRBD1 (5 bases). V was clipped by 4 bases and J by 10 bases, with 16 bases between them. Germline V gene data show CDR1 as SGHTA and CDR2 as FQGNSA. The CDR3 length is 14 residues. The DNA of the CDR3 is TGTGCCAGCAGCTCGCAGGGATCCCTGGGAAAACTGTTTTTT. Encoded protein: CASSSQGSLGKLFF.

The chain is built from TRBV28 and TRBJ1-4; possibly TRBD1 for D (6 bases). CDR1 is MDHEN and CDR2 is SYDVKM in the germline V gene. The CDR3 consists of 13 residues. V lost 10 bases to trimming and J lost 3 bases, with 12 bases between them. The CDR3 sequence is CATYRDANEKLFF. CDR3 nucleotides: TGTGCCACTTACAGGGACGCTAATGAAAAACTGTTTTTT.

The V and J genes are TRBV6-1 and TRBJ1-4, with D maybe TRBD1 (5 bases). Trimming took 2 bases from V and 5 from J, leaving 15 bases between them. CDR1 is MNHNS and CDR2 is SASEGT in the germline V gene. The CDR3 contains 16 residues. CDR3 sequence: CASSELVDSLNEKLFF. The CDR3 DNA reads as TGTGCCAGCAGTGAATTAGTCGACAGCCTAAATGAAAAACTGTTTTTT.

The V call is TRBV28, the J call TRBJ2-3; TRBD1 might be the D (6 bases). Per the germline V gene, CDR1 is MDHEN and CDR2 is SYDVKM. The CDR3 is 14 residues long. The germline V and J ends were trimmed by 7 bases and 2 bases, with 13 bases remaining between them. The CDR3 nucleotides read TGTGCCAGCAATCTGGGGGCTAACACAGATACGCAGTATTTT. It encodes CASNLGANTDTQYF.

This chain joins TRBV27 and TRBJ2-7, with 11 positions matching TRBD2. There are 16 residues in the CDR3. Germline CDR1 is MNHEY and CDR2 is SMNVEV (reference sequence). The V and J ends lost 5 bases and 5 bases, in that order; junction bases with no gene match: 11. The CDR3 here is CASSPASGRSPDEQYF. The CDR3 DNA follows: TGTGCCAGCAGTCCAGCTAGCGGGAGGTCGCCCGACGAGCAGTACTTC.

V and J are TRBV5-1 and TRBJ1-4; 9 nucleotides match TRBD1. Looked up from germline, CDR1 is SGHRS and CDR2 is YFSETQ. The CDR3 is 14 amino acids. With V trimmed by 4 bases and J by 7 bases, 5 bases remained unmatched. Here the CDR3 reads CASSRGQGGEKLFF. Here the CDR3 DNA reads TGCGCCAGCAGCCGGGGACAGGGAGGTGAAAAACTGTTTTTT.

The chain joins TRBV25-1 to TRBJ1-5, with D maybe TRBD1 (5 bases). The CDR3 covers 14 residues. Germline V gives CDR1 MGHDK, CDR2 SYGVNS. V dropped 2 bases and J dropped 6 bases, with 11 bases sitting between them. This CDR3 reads CASSEQGVIQPQHF. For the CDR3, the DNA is TGTGCCAGCAGTGAACAAGGGGTTATTCAGCCCCAGCATTTT.

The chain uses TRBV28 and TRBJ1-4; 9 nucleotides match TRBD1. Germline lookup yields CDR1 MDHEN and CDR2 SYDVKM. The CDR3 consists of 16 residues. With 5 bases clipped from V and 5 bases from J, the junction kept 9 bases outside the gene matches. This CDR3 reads CASSLQGARRNEKLFF. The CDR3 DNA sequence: TGTGCCAGCAGTCTACAGGGGGCCCGGAGAAATGAAAAACTGTTTTTT.

The CDR3: CASSLSGDPGGPQYF. DNA for the CDR3: TGTGCCAGCAGTTTATCGGGGGACCCGGGAGGCCCCCAGTACTTC. This chain connects TRBV27 to TRBJ2-5, with 7 positions matching TRBD2. The J segment lost 9 bases and the V segment lost 0 bases, leaving 10 bases of the junction unmatched. Germline CDR1 and CDR2: MNHEY and SMNVEV (reference sequence). The CDR3 spans 15 residues.

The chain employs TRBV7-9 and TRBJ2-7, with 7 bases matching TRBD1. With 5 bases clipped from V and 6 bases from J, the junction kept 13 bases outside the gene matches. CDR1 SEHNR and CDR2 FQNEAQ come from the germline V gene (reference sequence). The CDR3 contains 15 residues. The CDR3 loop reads CASSPQTGYVTEQYF. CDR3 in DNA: TGTGCCAGCAGCCCCCAGACAGGGTATGTTACCGAGCAGTACTTC. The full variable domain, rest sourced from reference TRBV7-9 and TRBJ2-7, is DTGVSQNPRHKITKRGQNVTFRCDPISEHNRLYWYRQTLGQGPEFLTYFQNEAQLEKSRLLSDRFSAERPKGSFSTLEIQRTEQGDSAMYLCASSPQTGYVTEQYFGPGTRLTVT.

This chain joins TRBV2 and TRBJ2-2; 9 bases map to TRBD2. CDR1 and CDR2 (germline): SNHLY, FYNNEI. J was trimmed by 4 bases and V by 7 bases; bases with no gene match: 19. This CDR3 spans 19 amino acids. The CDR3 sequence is CASMTLWGSGSWGTGELFF. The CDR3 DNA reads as TGTGCCAGCATGACCCTGTGGGGTAGCGGGAGCTGGGGCACCGGGGAGCTGTTTTTT. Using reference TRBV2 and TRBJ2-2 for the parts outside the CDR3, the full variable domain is EPEVTQTPSHQVTQMGQEVILRCVPISNHLYFYWYRQILGQKVEFLVSFYNNEISEKSEIFDDQFSVERPDGSNFTLKIRSTKLEDSAMYFCASMTLWGSGSWGTGELFFGEGSRLTVL.

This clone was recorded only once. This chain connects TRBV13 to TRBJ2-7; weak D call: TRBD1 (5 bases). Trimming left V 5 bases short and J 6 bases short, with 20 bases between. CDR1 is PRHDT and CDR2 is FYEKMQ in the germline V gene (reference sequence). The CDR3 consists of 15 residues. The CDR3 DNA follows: TGTGCCAGCAGCCTAGACCCGGGTGGGGCAGTCGAGCAGTACTTC. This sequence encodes CASSLDPGGAVEQYF.

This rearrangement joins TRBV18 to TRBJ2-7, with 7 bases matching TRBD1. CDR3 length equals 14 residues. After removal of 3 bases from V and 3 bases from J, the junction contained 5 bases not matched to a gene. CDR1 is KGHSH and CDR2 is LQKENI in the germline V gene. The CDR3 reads CASSPPGTDYEQYF. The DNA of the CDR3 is TGTGCCAGCTCACCTCCCGGGACAGACTACGAGCAGTACTTC.